This T cell receptor (beta chain) was retrieved from a study of T cells in Graves' hyperthyroidism and ophthalmopathy. The CDR3 sequence is 15 residues long. From germline, CDR1 is MGHRA and CDR2 YSYEKL. Trimming pared 1 base from V and 1 base from J, leaving 8 bases between. Patients aged 18 to 65 had newly diagnosed hyperthyroidism lasting under 2 months. As concerns this clonotype: Its antigen is unknown.

TCR beta CDR3 regions were amplified from RNA transcripts. The HTBI primer set was used in a first-round RT-PCR of the TCR CDR3. In TCRdb, the multiplex PCR reads were re-called with MiXCR into one record per CDR3 protein. Of hundreds of thousands of distinct CDR3 sequences in the sample, about 16% were seen once. Findings and caveats of the study: Most thyroid clonotypes expanded above 0.001 were also detected in blood.

This clonotype was sampled from a woman in her 30s with Graves' hyperthyroidism. The sequenced material came from blood. V is TRBV4-1 and J is TRBJ2-1; tentative D call: TRBD1 (5 bases). The CDR3 sequence: CASSQGAGSYNEQFF. The CDR3 DNA reads TGCGCCAGCAGCCAAGGGGCAGGGTCCTACAATGAGCAGTTCTTC.